The clone carrying this T cell receptor beta chain was seen ten or more times. Its antigen is still unknown. This entry belongs to a study of beta chain features in type 1 diabetes. Study-wide results and limits: Significant though moderate, a shortening of TCRB CDR3s appeared in all four CD4+ subsets of Type 1 diabetes patients.

Trimming shortened V by 1 base and J by 4 bases, and 10 bases separated the two germline ends. Germline assignment: CDR1 SEHNR and CDR2 FQNEAQ (reference sequence). CDR3 length: 15 amino acids. What was sequenced were expressed TCRB transcripts, since all of the isolated RNA had been reverse transcribed. The protocol was immunoSEQ multiplex PCR, while the TCRdb copy is restricted to in-frame clones and leaves out a portion. The table includes 300,000 to 400,000 clones, 9.3% detected once. J is TRBJ1-4 and V is TRBV7-9; weak D call: TRBD1 (6 bases). Source material: central memory CD4+ T cells from blood. The origin of this receptor is a man under 40 with type 1 diabetes. CDR3 residues: CASSLEAGDNEKLFF. CDR3 in DNA: TGTGCCAGCAGCTTAGAAGCAGGGGATAATGAAAAACTGTTTTTT. Complete variable domain (other parts from reference TRBV7-9 and TRBJ1-4): DTGVSQNPRHKITKRGQNVTFRCDPISEHNRLYWYRQTLGQGPEFLTYFQNEAQLEKSRLLSDRFSAERPKGSFSTLEIQRTEQGDSAMYLCASSLEAGDNEKLFFGSGTQLSVL.